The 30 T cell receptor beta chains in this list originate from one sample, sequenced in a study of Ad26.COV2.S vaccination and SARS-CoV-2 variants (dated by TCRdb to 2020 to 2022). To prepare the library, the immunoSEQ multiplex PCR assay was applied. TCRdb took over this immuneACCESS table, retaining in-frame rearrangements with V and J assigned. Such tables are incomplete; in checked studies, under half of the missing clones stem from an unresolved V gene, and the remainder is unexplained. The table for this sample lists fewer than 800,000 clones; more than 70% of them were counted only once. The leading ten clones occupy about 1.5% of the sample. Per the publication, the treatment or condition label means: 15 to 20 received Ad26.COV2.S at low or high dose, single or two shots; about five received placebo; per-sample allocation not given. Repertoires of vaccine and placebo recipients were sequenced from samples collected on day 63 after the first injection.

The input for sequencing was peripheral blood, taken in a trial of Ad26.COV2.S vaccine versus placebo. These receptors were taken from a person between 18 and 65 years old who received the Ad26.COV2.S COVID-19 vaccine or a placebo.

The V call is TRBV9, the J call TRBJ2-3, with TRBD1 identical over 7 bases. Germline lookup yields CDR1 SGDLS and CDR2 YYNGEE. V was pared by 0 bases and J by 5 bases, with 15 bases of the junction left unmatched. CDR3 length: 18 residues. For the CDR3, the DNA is TGTGCCAGCAGCGTAGGACCCCCGGGACAGAATATTAAAGATACGCAGTATTTT. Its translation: CASSVGPPGQNIKDTQYF.

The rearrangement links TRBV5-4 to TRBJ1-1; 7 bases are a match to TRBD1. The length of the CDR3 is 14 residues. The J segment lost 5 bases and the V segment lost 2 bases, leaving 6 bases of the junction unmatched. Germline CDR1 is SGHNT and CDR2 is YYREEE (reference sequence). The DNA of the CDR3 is TGTGCCAGCAGCTTTCTGACAGGGAAGACTGAAGCTTTCTTT. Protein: CASSFLTGKTEAFF. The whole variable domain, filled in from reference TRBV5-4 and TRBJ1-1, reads ETGVTQSPTHLIKTRGQQVTLRCSSQSGHNTVSWYQQALGQGPQFIFQYYREEENGRGNFPPRFSGLQFPNYSSELNVNALELDDSALYLCASSFLTGKTEAFFGQGTRLTVV.

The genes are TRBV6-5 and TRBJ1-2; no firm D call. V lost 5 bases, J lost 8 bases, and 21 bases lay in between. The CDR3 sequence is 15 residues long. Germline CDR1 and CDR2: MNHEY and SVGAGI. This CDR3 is CASSLELGSLWGYTF. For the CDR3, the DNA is TGTGCCAGCAGTCTCGAATTAGGTTCCCTCTGGGGCTACACCTTC.

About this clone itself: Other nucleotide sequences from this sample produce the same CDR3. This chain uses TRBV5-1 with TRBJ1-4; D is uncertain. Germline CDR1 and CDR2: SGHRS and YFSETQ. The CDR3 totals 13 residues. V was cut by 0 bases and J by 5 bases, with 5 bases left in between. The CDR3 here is CASSLGQNEKLFF. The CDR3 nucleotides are TGCGCCAGCAGCTTGGGACAAAATGAAAAACTGTTTTTT.

The CDR3 sequence is CASSRLYLSSSYEQYF. The CDR3 DNA follows: TGCGCCAGCAGCCGGTTGTACCTCAGCTCCTCCTACGAGCAGTACTTC. The rearrangement uses TRBV4-1 and TRBJ2-7; D uncertain. The CDR3 consists of 16 residues. V was pared by 4 bases and J by 0 bases, with 16 bases between. The germline V gene encodes CDR1 MGHRA and CDR2 YSYEKL.

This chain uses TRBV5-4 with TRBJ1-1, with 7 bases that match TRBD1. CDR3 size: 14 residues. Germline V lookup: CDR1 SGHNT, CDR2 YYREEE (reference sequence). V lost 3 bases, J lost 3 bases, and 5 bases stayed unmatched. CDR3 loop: CASSSGGRDTEAFF. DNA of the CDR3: TGTGCCAGCAGCTCAGGGGGGAGGGACACTGAAGCTTTCTTT.

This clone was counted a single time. The DNA for the CDR3 is TGTGCCAGCTCACCAGGGGCAACCGGGGCCTACGAGCAGTACTTC. Residues: CASSPGATGAYEQYF. The J gene is TRBJ2-7, the V gene TRBV18; D may match TRBD1 or TRBD2 (5 bases each). Deletions cut 2 bases from V and 2 bases from J, with 13 bases between. The CDR3 loop spans 15 amino acids. Germline V CDR1 and CDR2: KGHSH, LQKENI. Together with reference TRBV18 and TRBJ2-7, the CDR3 gives the full variable domain: NAGVMQNPRHLVRRRGQEARLRCSPMKGHSHVYWYRQLPEEGLKFMVYLQKENIIDESGMPKERFSAEFPKEGPSILRIQQVVRGDSAAYFCASSPGATGAYEQYFGPGTRLTVT.

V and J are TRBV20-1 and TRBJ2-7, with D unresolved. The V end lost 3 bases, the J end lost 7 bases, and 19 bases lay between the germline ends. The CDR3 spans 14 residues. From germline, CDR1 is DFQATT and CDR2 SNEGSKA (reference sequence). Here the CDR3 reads CSASRSAGLGEQYF. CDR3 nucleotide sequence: TGCAGTGCTAGTAGATCGGCAGGCTTGGGAGAGCAGTACTTC.

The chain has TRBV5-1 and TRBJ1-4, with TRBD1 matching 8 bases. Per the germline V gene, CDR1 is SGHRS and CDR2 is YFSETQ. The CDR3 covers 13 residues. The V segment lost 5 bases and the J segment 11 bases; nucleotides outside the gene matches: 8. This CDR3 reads CASRVQGARKLFF. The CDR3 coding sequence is TGCGCCAGCAGAGTTCAGGGGGCGCGGAAACTGTTTTTT.

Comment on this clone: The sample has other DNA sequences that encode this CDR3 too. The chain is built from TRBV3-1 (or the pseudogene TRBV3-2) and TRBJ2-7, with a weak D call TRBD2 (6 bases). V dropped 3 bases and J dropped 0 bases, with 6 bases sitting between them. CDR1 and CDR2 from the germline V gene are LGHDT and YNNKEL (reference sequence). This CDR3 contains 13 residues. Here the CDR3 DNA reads TGTGCCAGCAGCCAGCGGGGCTCCTACGAGCAGTACTTC. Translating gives CASSQRGSYEQYF.

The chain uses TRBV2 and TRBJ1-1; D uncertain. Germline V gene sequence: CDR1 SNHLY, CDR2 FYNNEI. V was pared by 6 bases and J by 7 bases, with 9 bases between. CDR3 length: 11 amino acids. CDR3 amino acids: CASRRTIEAFF. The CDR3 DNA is TGTGCCAGCAGGAGGACGATTGAAGCTTTCTTT.

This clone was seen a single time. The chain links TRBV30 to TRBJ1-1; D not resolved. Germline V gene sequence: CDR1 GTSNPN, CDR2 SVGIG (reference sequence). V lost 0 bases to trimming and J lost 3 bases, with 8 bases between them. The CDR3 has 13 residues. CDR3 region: CAWSVLGDTEAFF. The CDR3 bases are TGTGCCTGGAGTGTACTCGGGGACACTGAAGCTTTCTTT.

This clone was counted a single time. Written as DNA, the CDR3 is TGTGCCAGCAGCCCCGGGGGGGATCCCTATGGCTACACCTTC. Its translation is CASSPGGDPYGYTF. The chain is built from TRBV7-2 and TRBJ1-2, with D perhaps matching TRBD1 (5 bases). The CDR3 spans 14 residues. CDR1 and CDR2 (germline): SGHTA, FQGNSA. The V and J ends lost 5 bases and 4 bases respectively, with 14 bases between them.

This chain's CDR3 is CASSYDAPGLNTIYF. In DNA form, the CDR3 reads TGTGCCAGCAGTTACGACGCGCCGGGTCTAAACACCATATATTTT. This sequence joins TRBV6-5 and TRBJ1-3; D unresolved. CDR3 length: 15 residues. The V end lost 2 bases, the J end lost 6 bases, and 14 bases lay between the germline ends. CDR1 and CDR2 from the germline V gene are MNHEY and SVGAGI.

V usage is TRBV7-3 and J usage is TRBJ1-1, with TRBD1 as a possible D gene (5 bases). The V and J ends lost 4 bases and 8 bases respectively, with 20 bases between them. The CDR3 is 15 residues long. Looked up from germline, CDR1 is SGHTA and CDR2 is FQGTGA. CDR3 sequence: CASSSTGTYGGEAFF. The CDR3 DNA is TGTGCCAGCAGCTCTACAGGTACTTATGGGGGAGAAGCTTTCTTT. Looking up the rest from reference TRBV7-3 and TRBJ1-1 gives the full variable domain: GAGVSQTPSNKVTEKGKYVELRCDPISGHTALYWYRQSLGQGPEFLIYFQGTGAADDSGLPNDRFFAVRPEGSVSTLKIQRTERGDSAVYLCASSSTGTYGGEAFFGQGTRLTVV.

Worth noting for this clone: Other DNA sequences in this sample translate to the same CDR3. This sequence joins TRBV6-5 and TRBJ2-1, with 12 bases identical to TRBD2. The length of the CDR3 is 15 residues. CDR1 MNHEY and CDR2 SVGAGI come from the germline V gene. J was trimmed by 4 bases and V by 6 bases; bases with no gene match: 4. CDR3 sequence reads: CASSLTSGGYNEQFF. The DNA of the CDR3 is TGTGCCAGCAGCCTGACTAGCGGGGGTTACAATGAGCAGTTCTTC.

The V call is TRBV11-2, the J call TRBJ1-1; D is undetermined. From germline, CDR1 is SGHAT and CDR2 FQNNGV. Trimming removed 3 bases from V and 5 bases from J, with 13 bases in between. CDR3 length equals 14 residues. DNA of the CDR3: TGTGCCAGCAGCTTCGGCGGAGACCCGACTGAAGCTTTCTTT. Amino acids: CASSFGGDPTEAFF.

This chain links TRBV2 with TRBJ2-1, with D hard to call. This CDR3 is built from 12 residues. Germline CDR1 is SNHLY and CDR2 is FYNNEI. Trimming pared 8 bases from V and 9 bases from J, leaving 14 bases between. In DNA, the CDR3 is TGTGCCAGCGAGAGTTCCGCGACTGAGCAGTTCTTC. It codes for CASESSATEQFF. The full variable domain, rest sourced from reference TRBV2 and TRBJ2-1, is EPEVTQTPSHQVTQMGQEVILRCVPISNHLYFYWYRQILGQKVEFLVSFYNNEISEKSEIFDDQFSVERPDGSNFTLKIRSTKLEDSAMYFCASESSATEQFFGPGTRLTVL.

CDR3 in DNA: TGTGCCAGCAGCTCTACTAGACGCGAGACCCAGTACTTC. Protein: CASSSTRRETQYF. The chain couples TRBV3-1 (or the pseudogene TRBV3-2) to TRBJ2-5; possibly TRBD2 for D (5 bases). Germline loops: CDR1 LGHDT, CDR2 YNNKEL (reference sequence). V dropped 5 bases and J dropped 5 bases, with 12 bases sitting between them. The CDR3 spans 13 residues.

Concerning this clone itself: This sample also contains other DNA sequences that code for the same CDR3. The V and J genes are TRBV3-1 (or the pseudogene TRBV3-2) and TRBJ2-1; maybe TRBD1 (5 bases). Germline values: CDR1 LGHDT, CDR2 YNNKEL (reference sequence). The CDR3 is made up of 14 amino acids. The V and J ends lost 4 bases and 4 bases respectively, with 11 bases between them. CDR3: CASSPLGAYNEQFF. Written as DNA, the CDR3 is TGTGCCAGCAGCCCCTTAGGGGCATACAATGAGCAGTTCTTC.

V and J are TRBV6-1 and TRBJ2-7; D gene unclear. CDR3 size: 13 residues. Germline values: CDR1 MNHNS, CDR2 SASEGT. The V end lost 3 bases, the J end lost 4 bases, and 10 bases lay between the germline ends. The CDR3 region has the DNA TGTGCCAGCAGTGAGAGCGCCAGGTACGAGCAGTACTTC. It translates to CASSESARYEQYF.

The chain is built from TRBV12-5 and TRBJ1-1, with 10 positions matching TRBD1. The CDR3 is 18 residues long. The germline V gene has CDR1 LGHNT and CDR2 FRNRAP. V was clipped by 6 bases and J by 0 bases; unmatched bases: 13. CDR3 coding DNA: TGTGCTAGTGGCGAGGGACAGGGGACCTTTTTCATGAACACTGAAGCTTTCTTT. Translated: CASGEGQGTFFMNTEAFF.

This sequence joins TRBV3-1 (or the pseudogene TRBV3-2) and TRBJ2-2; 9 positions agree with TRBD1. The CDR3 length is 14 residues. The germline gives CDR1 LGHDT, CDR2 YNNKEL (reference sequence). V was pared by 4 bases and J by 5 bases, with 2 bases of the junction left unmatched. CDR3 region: CASSPGTGTGELFF. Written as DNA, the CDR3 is TGTGCCAGCAGCCCCGGGACAGGGACCGGGGAGCTGTTTTTT.

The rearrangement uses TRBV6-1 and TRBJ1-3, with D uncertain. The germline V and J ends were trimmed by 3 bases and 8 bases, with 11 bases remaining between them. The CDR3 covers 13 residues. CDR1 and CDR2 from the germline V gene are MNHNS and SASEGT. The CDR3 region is CASSEGFVYTIYF. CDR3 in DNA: TGTGCCAGCAGTGAGGGGTTTGTATACACCATATATTTT.

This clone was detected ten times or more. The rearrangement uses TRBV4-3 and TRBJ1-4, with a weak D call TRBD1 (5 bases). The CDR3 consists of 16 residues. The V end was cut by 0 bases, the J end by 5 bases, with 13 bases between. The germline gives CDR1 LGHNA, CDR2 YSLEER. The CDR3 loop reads CASSQDFGTMNEKLFF. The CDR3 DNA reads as TGCGCCAGCAGCCAAGATTTCGGGACGATGAATGAAAAACTGTTTTTT.

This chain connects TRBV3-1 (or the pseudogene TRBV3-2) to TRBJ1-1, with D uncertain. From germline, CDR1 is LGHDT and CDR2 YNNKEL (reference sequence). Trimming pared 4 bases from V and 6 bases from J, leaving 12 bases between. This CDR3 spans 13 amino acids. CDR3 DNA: TGTGCCAGCAGCCTCTCCGGGCCGGCTGAAGCTTTCTTT. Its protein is CASSLSGPAEAFF.

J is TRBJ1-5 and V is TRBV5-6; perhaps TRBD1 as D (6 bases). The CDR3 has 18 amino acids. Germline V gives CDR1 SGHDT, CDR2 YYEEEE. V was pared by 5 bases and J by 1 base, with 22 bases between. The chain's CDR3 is CASSYYRDTLGSNQPQHF. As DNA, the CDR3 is TGTGCCAGCAGTTATTACCGGGACACCCTGGGAAGCAATCAGCCCCAGCATTTT.

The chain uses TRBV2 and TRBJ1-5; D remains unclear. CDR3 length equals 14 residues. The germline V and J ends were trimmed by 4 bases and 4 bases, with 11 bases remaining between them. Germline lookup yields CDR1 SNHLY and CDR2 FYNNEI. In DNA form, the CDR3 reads TGTGCCAGCAGTGTAGCTCCGTCGAATCAGCCCCAGCATTTT. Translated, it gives CASSVAPSNQPQHF.

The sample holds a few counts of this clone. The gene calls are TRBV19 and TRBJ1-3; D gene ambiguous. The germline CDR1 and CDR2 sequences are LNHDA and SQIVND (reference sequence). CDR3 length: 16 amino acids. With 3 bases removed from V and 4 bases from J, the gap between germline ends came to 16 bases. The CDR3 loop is CASSIRSGETGNTIYF. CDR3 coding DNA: TGTGCCAGTAGTATCCGGTCAGGAGAGACCGGAAACACCATATATTTT.

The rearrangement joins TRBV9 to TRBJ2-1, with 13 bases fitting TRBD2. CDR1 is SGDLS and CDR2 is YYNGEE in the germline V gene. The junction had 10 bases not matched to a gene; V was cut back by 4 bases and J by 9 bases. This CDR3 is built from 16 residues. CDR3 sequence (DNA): TGTGCCAGCAGCCCAGCAGGACTAGCGGGAGTCGGTGAGCAGTTCTTC. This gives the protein CASSPAGLAGVGEQFF.